The clone carrying this TCR beta chain was recorded many times. The antigen is not known. The source of the sample is a study of spatial heterogeneity in lung cancer. Study at large: Beta-chain sequences were consistently detected more often than alpha-chain sequences. Study observations and caveats: At tumor resection, ubiquitous expanded TCRs were detected in blood more often than later.

TCRdb re-called the 5' RACE reads with MiXCR, one entry per CDR3 protein. The table lists tens of thousands of distinct CDR3 sequences, 12% of them singletons. Time point of the sample: sample taken at primary tumor resection. V lost 2 bases to trimming and J lost 2 bases; unmatched junction nucleotides: 8. In germline, CDR1 is SQVTM, CDR2 ANQGSEA. CDR3 length: 16 residues. The receptor comes from a male donor with early-stage non-small cell lung cancer. This chain connects TRBV29-1 to TRBJ2-5; TRBD1 aligns across 10 bases. The specimen comprised PBMCs, sampled at surgery. CDR3 sequence reads: CSVERGQGIVQETQYF. In nucleotides, the CDR3 is TGCAGCGTTGAAAGGGGACAGGGGATTGTTCAAGAGACCCAGTACTTC.